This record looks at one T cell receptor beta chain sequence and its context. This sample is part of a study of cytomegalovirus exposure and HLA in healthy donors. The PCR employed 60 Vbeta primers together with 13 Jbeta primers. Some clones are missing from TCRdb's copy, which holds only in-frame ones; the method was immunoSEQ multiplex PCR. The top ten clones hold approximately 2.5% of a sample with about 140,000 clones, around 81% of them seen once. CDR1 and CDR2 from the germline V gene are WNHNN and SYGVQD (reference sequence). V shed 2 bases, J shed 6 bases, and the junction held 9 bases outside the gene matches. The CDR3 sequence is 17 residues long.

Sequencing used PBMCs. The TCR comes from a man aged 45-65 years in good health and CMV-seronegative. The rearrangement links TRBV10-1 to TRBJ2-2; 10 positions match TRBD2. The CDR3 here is CASSEGWASGRSGELFF. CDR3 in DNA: TGCGCCAGCAGTGAGGGGTGGGCTAGCGGGAGATCCGGGGAGCTGTTTTTT.